This T cell receptor (beta chain) was sequenced in a study of blood T cell repertoires in COVID-19. The overall study: COVID-19 samples from acute and convalescent phases originated in the United States, Italy and Spain.

This clone has more than one count but fewer than ten. This CDR3 is 15 amino acids long. Germline V gives CDR1 SNHLY, CDR2 FYNNEI. Trimming removed 6 bases from V and 4 bases from J; junction bases left unmatched: 9. The table came from immunoSEQ multiplex PCR; TCRdb's copy has only in-frame clones and leaves some out. Found here are about 40,000 clones, approximately 85% of them singletons; the top ten hold approximately 14%. This TCR was recovered from a human donor in a cohort sampled during active COVID-19. The rearrangement joins TRBV2 to TRBJ1-2; TRBD1 matches 9 bases. The sample taken for sequencing was peripheral blood. The CDR3 DNA reads as TGTGCCAGCAGGCGATTGGGACAGGGTTTCTATGGCTACACCTTC. Its protein is CASRRLGQGFYGYTF.